What follows are 10 T cell receptor beta chains derived from one specimen sequenced in a study of T cells expressing NK-cell markers. TCRdb re-called the 5' RACE reads and shows each CDR3 protein once, DNA omitted. This table lists some 300,000 distinct CDR3 sequences. Sequenced input: blood T cells: a sorted CD56 or NKG2C T cell subset, CD4+ or CD8+ T cells, or bulk PBMC T cells (not recorded which). These receptors were collected from a man aged 18 to 30 in good health.

The gene calls are TRBV7-8 and TRBJ1-1. Looked up from germline, CDR1 is SGHVS and CDR2 is FQNEAQ. The CDR3 runs to 13 residues. This CDR3 reads CASSRGLNTEAFF.

The chain recombines TRBV23-1 with TRBJ2-2; without DNA, the TCRdb call of TRBD1 cannot be checked. TRBV23-1 is filed as an ORF, its function uncertain. The CDR3 loop spans 22 amino acids. CDR3 amino acids: CASSHWGIGQLTRATGTGELFF.

The rearrangement joins TRBV5-4 to TRBJ1-1. CDR3 length: 13 amino acids. Germline CDR1 and CDR2: SGHNT and YYREEE (reference sequence). This CDR3 reads CASSSSQWTEAFF.

This chain links TRBV24-1 with TRBJ2-1; TCRdb reports TRBD1, a call that lacks DNA to check it against. Germline CDR1 reads KGHDR; CDR2 reads SFDVKD. The CDR3 loop spans 20 amino acids. This CDR3 reads CATSDFGQENKLVSYNEQFF.

J is TRBJ2-2 and V is TRBV5-4; TCRdb proposes TRBD2, but this gene call is untestable without DNA. This CDR3 comprises 16 residues. Per germline, CDR1 SGHNT and CDR2 YYREEE (reference sequence). CDR3 in amino acids: CASSSHSGRSTGELFF.

The CDR3 protein is CASWDRGRTSPEAFF. The chain employs TRBV6-2 or TRBV6-3 and TRBJ1-1; TCRdb's D gene call, TRBD1, goes unchecked for lack of DNA. This CDR3 spans 15 amino acids. Per germline, CDR1 MNHEY and CDR2 SVGEGT.

The rearrangement joins TRBV20-1 to TRBJ2-3; TCRdb lists TRBD2, though no DNA is available to test this call. CDR3 length equals 18 residues. Germline V gives CDR1 DFQATT, CDR2 SNEGSKA (reference sequence). The CDR3 spells CSARGTATVLVGGPSQYF.

The chain recombines TRBV29-1 with TRBJ1-1; TCRdb reports TRBD1, a call that lacks DNA to check it against. Germline CDR1 and CDR2: SQVTM and ANQGSEA. This CDR3 is 14 amino acids long. CDR3 residues: CSARQGAMNTEAFF.

This chain links TRBV7-9 with TRBJ1-6; no DNA is available, so the TRBD1 call from TCRdb remains unchecked. CDR1 is SEHNR, CDR2 FQNEAQ, per germline (reference sequence). The CDR3 totals 14 residues. CDR3 residues: CASSSIADGGPLHF.

This sequence joins TRBV12-2 and TRBJ1-5. TRBV12-2 is deemed a pseudogene. The CDR3 loop spans 15 amino acids. CDR3 sequence: CASRFIGDSNQPQHF.